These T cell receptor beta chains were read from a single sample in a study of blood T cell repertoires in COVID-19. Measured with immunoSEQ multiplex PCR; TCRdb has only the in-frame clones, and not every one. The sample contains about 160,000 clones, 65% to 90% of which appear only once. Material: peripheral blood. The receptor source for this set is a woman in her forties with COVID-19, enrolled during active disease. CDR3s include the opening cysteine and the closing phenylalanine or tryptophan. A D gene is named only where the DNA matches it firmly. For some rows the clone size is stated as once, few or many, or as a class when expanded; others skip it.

TGTGCCAGCCAACCTATAGGGGGTCATCAGCCCCAGCATTTT | CASQPIGGHQPQHF | TRBJ1-5 | . | TRBV6-5 | .
TGCAGCGTTTTCGCCCCCCCCTCTAGCGGGCGGAACTACGAGCAGTACTTC | CSVFAPPSSGRNYEQYF | TRBJ2-7 | TRBD2 | TRBV29-1 | few
TGTGCCAGCAGTGAGACGCGAGCCGGGGAGCAGTTCTTC | CASSETRAGEQFF | TRBJ2-1 | . | TRBV27 | .
TGTGCCAGCAGCGCAGACAGGGTTCAGACCCAGTACTTC | CASSADRVQTQYF | TRBJ2-5 | TRBD1 | TRBV9 | few
TGTGCCAGCAGCTTATCTAGCGGGATGCCCTTCGGGGAGACCCAGTACTTC | CASSLSSGMPFGETQYF | TRBJ2-5 | TRBD2 | TRBV5-6 | .
TGTGCCTGGAGTCAAGAACAGGGGAACTATGGCTACACCTTC | CAWSQEQGNYGYTF | TRBJ1-2 | TRBD1 | TRBV30 | .
TGCAGCGTTGCGGGTTCGGGTAGCTCCTACGAGCAGTACTTC | CSVAGSGSSYEQYF | TRBJ2-7 | . | TRBV29-1 | .
TGTGCCAGCAGTGAAGCGCTGGGTTCCCTAGACGGGGAGCTGTTTTTT | CASSEALGSLDGELFF | TRBJ2-2 | . | TRBV2 | .
TGTGCCATCAGAGGTAGATCGACAGGGGAGGAAGCTTTCTTT | CAIRGRSTGEEAFF | TRBJ1-1 | TRBD1 | TRBV10-3 | .
TGTGCCACCAGCAGACAGGGGAGGGAAACTGAAGCTTTCTTT | CATSRQGRETEAFF | TRBJ1-1 | . | TRBV15 | .
TGTGCCAGTAGTATTATATTGGGTAGCGGGGGACAAGAGACCCAGTACTTC | CASSIILGSGGQETQYF | TRBJ2-5 | TRBD2 | TRBV19 | .
TGTGCCAGTAGTGCTCACAGTGGCTACACCTTC | CASSAHSGYTF | TRBJ1-2 | . | TRBV19 | .
TGTGCCAGCGCTTTCCGGGACATGAATGAAAAACTGTTTTTT | CASAFRDMNEKLFF | TRBJ1-4 | . | TRBV11-2 | .
TGTGCCAGCAGCTTAACACAGGTGGGGGGAATGAACACTGAAGCTTTCTTT | CASSLTQVGGMNTEAFF | TRBJ1-1 | . | TRBV28 | .
TGTGCCACCAGCAGAGATCCCGGACAGGACACTGAAGCTTTCTTT | CATSRDPGQDTEAFF | TRBJ1-1 | TRBD1 | TRBV15 | .
TGCGCCAGCAGGGCGGGAGACTACAATGAGCAGTTCTTC | CASRAGDYNEQFF | TRBJ2-1 | TRBD2 | TRBV5-1 | .
TGTGCCACCAGCAGAGATAGGCAGGCCGACACTGAAGCTTTCTTT | CATSRDRQADTEAFF | TRBJ1-1 | . | TRBV15 | .
TGCGCCAGCAGCTCCCTCAGCGGGGTTAGCACAGATACGCAGTATTTT | CASSSLSGVSTDTQYF | TRBJ2-3 | TRBD2 | TRBV5-1 | .
TGTGCCAGCAGCAAAGGACAGAGGGGAGGCGGGGGTATCAGAAACACCATATATTTT | CASSKGQRGGGGIRNTIYF | TRBJ1-3 | . | TRBV21-1 | once
TGTGCCAGCCGAACCGGACAGTTGCAAGAGACCCAGTACTTC | CASRTGQLQETQYF | TRBJ2-5 | . | TRBV6-5 | .
TGTGCCAGCAGCCTTAGGGGATCCTACAATGAGCAGTTCTTC | CASSLRGSYNEQFF | TRBJ2-1 | . | TRBV9 | .
TGTGCCAGCAGCCAAGGGTCGCGGAACACTGAAGCTTTCTTT | CASSQGSRNTEAFF | TRBJ1-1 | . | TRBV3-1/TRBV3-2 | many
TGTGCCAGCAGCCCGGGACAGGGAGGAGAGACCCAGTACTTC | CASSPGQGGETQYF | TRBJ2-5 | TRBD1 | TRBV7-9 | .
TGTGCCAGCAGCTTGGTCTCCAACACCGGGGAGCTGTTTTTT | CASSLVSNTGELFF | TRBJ2-2 | . | TRBV5-5 | .
TGTGCCAGCAGTTCGGGGACTAGCGGGGGGGCAGATACGCAGTATTTT | CASSSGTSGGADTQYF | TRBJ2-3 | TRBD2 | TRBV6-2/TRBV6-3 | .
TGTGCCAGTAGAACAGGGCTCGGAGGCTACACCTTC | CASRTGLGGYTF | TRBJ1-2 | . | TRBV19 | .
TGCGCCAGCAGCCGGGGACAGGATCGCTCTGGAAACACCATATATTTT | CASSRGQDRSGNTIYF | TRBJ1-3 | TRBD1 | TRBV4-1 | few
TGTGCCAGCAGCTTAATGGGACACCAAAACACTGAAGCTTTCTTT | CASSLMGHQNTEAFF | TRBJ1-1 | . | TRBV7-9 | .
TGTGCCTGGATTCCTAGGAAAAAATCTTGGTACAATGAGCAGTTCTTC | CAWIPRKKSWYNEQFF | TRBJ2-1 | . | TRBV30 | many